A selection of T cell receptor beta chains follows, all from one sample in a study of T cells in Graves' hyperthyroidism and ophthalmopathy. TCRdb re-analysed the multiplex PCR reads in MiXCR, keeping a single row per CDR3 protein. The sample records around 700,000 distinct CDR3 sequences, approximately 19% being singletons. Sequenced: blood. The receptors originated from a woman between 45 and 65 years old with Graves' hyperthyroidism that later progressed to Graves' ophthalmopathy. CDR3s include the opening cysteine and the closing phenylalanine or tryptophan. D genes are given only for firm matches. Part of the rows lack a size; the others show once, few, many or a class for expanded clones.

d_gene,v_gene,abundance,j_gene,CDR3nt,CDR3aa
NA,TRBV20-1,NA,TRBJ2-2,TGCAGTGCTAGACCCCTGGAAGGGAACACCGGGGAGCTGTTTTTT,CSARPLEGNTGELFF
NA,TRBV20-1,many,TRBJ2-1,TGCAGTGCTAGAATAATGGGGGAGGTGAATGAGCAGTTCTTC,CSARIMGEVNEQFF
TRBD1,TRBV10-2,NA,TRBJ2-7,TGCGCCAGCAGTGAGTCGGGGACAGGAGCGAATTACGAGCAGTACTTC,CASSESGTGANYEQYF
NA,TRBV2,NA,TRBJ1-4,TGTGCCAGCAGTGCAGATGCCACTAATGAAAAACTGTTTTTT,CASSADATNEKLFF
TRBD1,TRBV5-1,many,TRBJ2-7,TGCGCCAGCAGCTCCACGGGACAGACAACCTACGAGCAGTACTTC,CASSSTGQTTYEQYF
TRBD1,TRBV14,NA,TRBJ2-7,TGTGCCAGCGGCCAAGAGTTCCCGAGGACAGGGAATACCTACGAGCAGTACTTC,CASGQEFPRTGNTYEQYF
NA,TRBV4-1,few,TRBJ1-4,TGCGCCAGCAGCCAAAGGGACCGCGAAAAACTGTTTTTT,CASSQRDREKLFF
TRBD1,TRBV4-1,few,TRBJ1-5,TGCGCCAGCAGCCAAGTAGGGGGCGATCAGCCCCAGCATTTT,CASSQVGGDQPQHF
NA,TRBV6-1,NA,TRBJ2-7,TGTGCCAACCAAGAGACGGAGACTGGTTACGAGCAGTACTTC,CANQETETGYEQYF
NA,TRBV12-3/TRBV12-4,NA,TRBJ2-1,TGTGCCAGCAGTATGATGGCGGTCTACAATGAGCAGTTCTTC,CASSMMAVYNEQFF
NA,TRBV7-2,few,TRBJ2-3,TGTGCCAGCAGCTTCATAACCACAGATACGCAGTATTTT,CASSFITTDTQYF
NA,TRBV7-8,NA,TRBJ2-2,TGTGCCAGCAGCCACATCAAGGGTCGTAACACCGGGGAGCTGTTTTTT,CASSHIKGRNTGELFF